Below are 32 T cell receptor beta chains sequenced from a single sample in a study of T-cell reconstitution after alpha-beta-depleted transplantation in children (dated by TCRdb to about 2016). The method was PCR. Sequenced on an Illumina HiSeq 2500. TCR libraries were prepared with molecular barcoding, using unique molecular identifiers to normalize TCRbeta repertoire quantification. TCRdb passed the public sequencing reads through fastp at Q25 and MiXCR, retaining productive beta sequences. Under each unique CDR3 protein, matching rows form one entry showing the most common genes and DNA. This sample gives 210,000 or so distinct CDR3 sequences in total; roughly a tenth of them show up just once. Together, the top ten hold 25% to 30% of the sample. The treatment or condition label on this specimen signifies: allogeneic hematopoietic cell transplantation with graft depleted of TCRalphabeta T cells and CD19 B cells.

The source was PBMCs, collected before TCRalphabeta/CD19-depleted stem cell transplant. All receptors derive from a child less than two years old with acute myeloid leukemia, due to receive a stem cell transplant.

There are many counts of this clonotype. The chain recombines TRBV4-1 with TRBJ2-3; D is ambiguous. This CDR3 is built from 13 residues. Trimming stripped 4 bases from V and 2 bases from J, with 7 bases between. Germline assignment: CDR1 MGHRA and CDR2 YSYEKL. CDR3 amino acids: CASSLSPTDTQYF. As DNA, the CDR3 is TGCGCCAGCAGCCTCTCGCCCACAGATACGCAGTATTTT.

Ten or more counts support this clonotype. The CDR3 DNA reads as TGCGCCAGCAGGGAGACGACTAGCGGGAGGGCCCGAGAGACCCAGTACTTC. It specifies CASRETTSGRARETQYF. The chain recombines TRBV10-2 with TRBJ2-5; TRBD2 agrees at 14 bases. The V gene end was trimmed by 6 bases and the J gene end by 4 bases; junction bases not matched to a gene: 10. The germline V gene has CDR1 WSHSY and CDR2 SAAADI. The CDR3 is 17 amino acids.

This clonotype was seen at least ten times. V and J are TRBV29-1 and TRBJ2-1; TRBD2 agrees at 10 bases. Looked up from germline, CDR1 is SQVTM and CDR2 is ANQGSEA. V shed 4 bases and J 8 bases; nucleotides not matched to a gene: 8. The CDR3 consists of 14 residues. The CDR3 spells CSVGGLAGEYEQFF. CDR3 DNA: TGCAGCGTTGGAGGGCTAGCGGGAGAGTATGAGCAGTTCTTC.

This clonotype was counted ten times or more. The genes are TRBV5-4 and TRBJ1-1; TRBD1 matches 7 bases. Germline CDR1 and CDR2: SGHNT and YYREEE (reference sequence). Trimming took 4 bases from V and 12 from J; bases not matched to a gene: 12. The CDR3 consists of 13 residues. The CDR3 DNA reads TGTGCCAGCAGCGGAATGACAGGGACGGAAACTTTCTTT. Translating gives CASSGMTGTETFF.

This clonotype was observed at least ten times. V is TRBV20-1 and J is TRBJ2-1, with D hard to call. V was cut by 2 bases and J by 0 bases, with 11 bases left in between. Per germline, CDR1 DFQATT and CDR2 SNEGSKA (reference sequence). The CDR3 is 15 amino acids. The DNA of the CDR3 is TGCAGTGCTAGACCAGGCAGGAGCTCCTACAATGAGCAGTTCTTC. This translates into CSARPGRSSYNEQFF.

In this sample, this clonotype turned up many times. The V and J genes are TRBV28 and TRBJ1-1; 8 nucleotides align to TRBD1. The germline V gene has CDR1 MDHEN and CDR2 SYDVKM. CDR3 size: 15 residues. Trimming at V came to 6 bases and at J to 4 bases, leaving 10 bases not matched to a gene. Here the CDR3 reads CASSPSGGTATEAFF. The CDR3, as DNA: TGTGCCAGCAGCCCTTCAGGGGGCACAGCCACTGAAGCTTTCTTT.

This clonotype was counted only a few times. The chain recombines TRBV7-8 with TRBJ2-3, with D tentatively TRBD1 or TRBD2 (5 bases each). The V gene's germline CDR1 is SGHVS and CDR2 FQNEAQ. Between the trimmed V and J ends, which lost 6 bases and 1 base, there was a span of 17 bases. This CDR3 region has 16 residues. This CDR3 reads CASRVLGVLGTDTQYF. The CDR3 nucleotides are TGTGCCAGCAGGGTCCTGGGGGTGCTTGGCACAGATACGCAGTATTTT.

This chain links TRBV7-8 with TRBJ2-1; D might be TRBD1 (6 bases). Germline V gene sequence: CDR1 SGHVS, CDR2 FQNEAQ. The CDR3 consists of 16 residues. V gave up 5 bases and J gave up 3 bases, with 17 bases separating them. The CDR3 DNA reads as TGTGCCAGCAGCCCGACACAGGGTCAAGACTACAATGAGCAGTTCTTC. Translated: CASSPTQGQDYNEQFF.

This clonotype was counted ten times or more. V usage is TRBV5-1 and J usage is TRBJ1-6; no clear D. The CDR3 covers 14 residues. Trimming left V 0 bases short and J 5 bases short, with 6 bases between. The germline V gene has CDR1 SGHRS and CDR2 YFSETQ. As DNA, the CDR3 is TGCGCCAGCAGCTTGGACGCCAATAATTCACCCCTCCACTTT. Amino acid sequence: CASSLDANNSPLHF.

On this clonotype: This may stem from a read error, because a much larger clone lies one nucleotide away. The rearrangement uses TRBV4-3 and TRBJ2-1, with TRBD1 as a possible D gene (6 bases). Trimming stripped 0 bases from V and 12 bases from J, with 15 bases between. Per germline, CDR1 LGHNA and CDR2 YSLEER. The CDR3 runs 14 residues. The DNA for the CDR3 is TGCGCCAGCAGCCAAGATCTTAGCCTAGGGGGGCAGTTCTTC. This encodes CASSQDLSLGGQFF.

Many counts were recorded for this clonotype. The V and J genes are TRBV5-6 and TRBJ2-5; TRBD2 matches at 7 bases. CDR3 length equals 17 residues. Trimming removed 1 base from V and 0 bases from J; junction bases left unmatched: 9. Germline V CDR1 and CDR2: SGHDT, YYEEEE. The CDR3: CASSLIRRGTYQETQYF. CDR3 bases: TGTGCCAGCAGCTTGATCAGGCGGGGGACCTACCAAGAGACCCAGTACTTC. The full variable domain, its missing parts supplied by reference TRBV5-6 and TRBJ2-5, is DAGVTQSPTHLIKTRGQQVTLRCSPKSGHDTVSWYQQALGQGPQFIFQYYEEEERQRGNFPDRFSGHQFPNYSSELNVNALLLGDSALYLCASSLIRRGTYQETQYFGPGTRLLVL.

A word on this clonotype: A much bigger clone sits one base away, suggesting this may be a read error. The chain joins TRBV24-1 to TRBJ2-1; D call uncertain. Per germline, CDR1 KGHDR and CDR2 SFDVKD. The CDR3 sequence is 14 residues long. CDR3 protein: CAARDESSYNEQFF. The CDR3 DNA reads TGTGCCGCCAGAGACGAGAGCTCCTACAATGAGCAGTTCTTC.

This clonotype has ten or more counts. The CDR3, as DNA: TGCAGCGTTGAGGGGACAGGGGGCACTGAAGCTTTCTTT. Its protein is CSVEGTGGTEAFF. The chain joins TRBV29-1 to TRBJ1-1; 11 nucleotides match TRBD1. CDR3 length: 13 amino acids. Germline V lookup: CDR1 SQVTM, CDR2 ANQGSEA. Losses at the gene ends were 3 bases for V and 4 bases for J; bases not matched to a gene: 1.

This clonotype was seen ten or more times. The V and J genes are TRBV20-1 and TRBJ1-1; the D gene is possibly TRBD1 (5 bases). CDR3 length equals 13 residues. In germline, CDR1 is DFQATT, CDR2 SNEGSKA (reference sequence). Trimming cost V 6 bases and J 4 bases, with 15 bases left between them. The CDR3 reads CSALGVMGTEAFF. CDR3 sequence (DNA): TGCAGTGCGTTAGGGGTGATGGGCACTGAAGCTTTCTTT.

In this sample, this clonotype turned up many times. The chain carries TRBV18 and TRBJ1-5; D remains ambiguous. The CDR3 is made up of 15 amino acids. V was pared by 4 bases and J by 3 bases, with 13 bases between. Germline CDR1 is KGHSH and CDR2 is LQKENI. The CDR3 reads CASSLLDDPNQPQHF. The CDR3 DNA reads as TGTGCCAGCTCACTTTTAGACGATCCCAATCAGCCCCAGCATTTT.

This clonotype occurred many times. The rearrangement joins TRBV20-1 to TRBJ1-6; 10 bases agree with TRBD1. V shed 0 bases, J shed 9 bases, and the junction held 5 bases outside the gene matches. The CDR3 spans 15 residues. The germline CDR1 and CDR2 sequences are DFQATT and SNEGSKA (reference sequence). CDR3 bases: TGCAGTGCTAGAGAAGGGGGGACAGGGGTTTCACCCCTCCACTTT. It is translated as CSAREGGTGVSPLHF.

This clonotype was counted at least ten times. The rearrangement links TRBV6-5 to TRBJ2-3; 9 positions match TRBD1. Germline V CDR1 and CDR2: MNHEY, SVGAGI. Trimming at V came to 0 bases and at J to 7 bases, leaving 5 bases not matched to a gene. The CDR3 extends over 15 amino acids. CDR3 DNA: TGTGCCAGCAGTTACTCAGGGACAGGGAGGAATACGCAGTATTTT. Its protein is CASSYSGTGRNTQYF.

This chain uses TRBV30 with TRBJ1-4; the D is unclear. The CDR3 is 12 residues long. Germline CDR1 GTSNPN, CDR2 SVGIG (reference sequence). The V and J ends lost 2 bases and 5 bases respectively, with 6 bases between them. The CDR3 bases are TGTGCCTGGAGTCACAACAATGAAAAACTGTTTTTT. Translating it yields CAWSHNNEKLFF.

The V gene is TRBV19, the J gene TRBJ1-5, with 7 bases fitting TRBD1. The V and J ends lost 1 base and 7 bases, in that order; junction bases with no gene match: 7. Per the germline V gene, CDR1 is LNHDA and CDR2 is SQIVND (reference sequence). This CDR3 contains 15 residues. The CDR3 region is CASSIGWQGGQPQHF. CDR3 DNA sequence: TGTGCCAGTAGTATAGGGTGGCAGGGGGGACAGCCCCAGCATTTT.

This clonotype showed up many times. The V call is TRBV10-3, the J call TRBJ2-1; D may be TRBD1 or TRBD2 (6 bases each). The CDR3 loop spans 16 amino acids. Germline V lookup: CDR1 ENHRY, CDR2 SYGVKD. V lost 4 bases to trimming and J lost 3 bases, with 16 bases between them. The DNA of the CDR3 is TGTGCCATCAGTGGGGCGAGGGGGGCGATCTACAATGAGCAGTTCTTC. This codes for CAISGARGAIYNEQFF.

In its sample, this clonotype was seen many times. The chain links TRBV7-2 to TRBJ2-1; TRBD1 is a possible D gene (5 bases). Germline CDR1 reads SGHTA; CDR2 reads FQGNSA. The CDR3 length is 13 residues. V lost 3 bases and J lost 10, with 13 bases in between. CDR3 region: CASSFYGRAEQFF. The CDR3 DNA reads as TGTGCCAGCAGCTTCTATGGCAGGGCAGAGCAGTTCTTC.

This clonotype was counted ten times or more. The CDR3 loop is CASSLITPTGGGNTIYF. The CDR3 nucleotides read TGCGCCAGCAGCTTGATTACCCCGACAGGAGGTGGAAACACCATATATTTT. This rearrangement joins TRBV5-1 to TRBJ1-3; tentative D call: TRBD1 (6 bases). Germline V gives CDR1 SGHRS, CDR2 YFSETQ. V gave up 1 base and J gave up 3 bases, with 17 bases separating them. The CDR3 runs 17 residues.

This clonotype was observed at least ten times. The chain couples TRBV5-1 to TRBJ2-2, with TRBD2 as a possible D gene (5 bases). CDR1 is SGHRS and CDR2 is YFSETQ in the germline V gene. The V gene lost 2 bases and the J gene lost 1 base, with 12 bases spanning the gap. The CDR3 sequence is 16 residues long. Here the CDR3 DNA reads TGCGCCAGCAGCTTCAGGACTGTTGGGAACACCGGGGAGCTGTTTTTT. It codes for CASSFRTVGNTGELFF.

This clonotype was seen a few times. V and J are TRBV19 and TRBJ2-2; D remains ambiguous. The CDR3 has 16 amino acids. CDR1 is LNHDA, CDR2 SQIVND, per germline (reference sequence). Trimming cost V 7 bases and J 6 bases, with 21 bases left between them. CDR3 sequence reads: CASTAFRSSPPGELFF. The DNA for the CDR3 is TGTGCCAGTACCGCATTCCGGTCATCCCCCCCCGGGGAGCTGTTTTTT.

This clonotype was detected once. The V gene is TRBV28, the J gene TRBJ2-7; D gene unclear. V was trimmed by 2 bases and J by 10 bases, leaving 15 bases between them. Germline values: CDR1 MDHEN, CDR2 SYDVKM. CDR3 length equals 13 residues. CDR3 coding DNA: TGTGCCAGCAGTTTAACGGCCAGAGGCGAACAGTACTTC. It translates to CASSLTARGEQYF.

This clonotype was observed many times. This chain joins TRBV20-1 and TRBJ2-7, with 9 bases aligning to TRBD2. The V gene's germline CDR1 is DFQATT and CDR2 SNEGSKA (reference sequence). This CDR3 is built from 14 residues. V shed 3 bases, J shed 3 bases, and the junction held 6 bases outside the gene matches. The CDR3 sequence is CSASRLAGHYEQYF. The CDR3 bases are TGCAGTGCTAGTCGGCTAGCGGGGCACTACGAGCAGTACTTC.

This clonotype was picked up many times. The gene calls are TRBV10-3 and TRBJ1-2, with D unresolved. This CDR3 spans 13 amino acids. Germline assignment: CDR1 ENHRY and CDR2 SYGVKD. Trimming cost V 0 bases and J 5 bases, with 7 bases left between them. The CDR3 protein is CAISESTAYGYTF. The CDR3 region has the DNA TGTGCCATCAGTGAGTCTACAGCTTATGGCTACACCTTC.

This clonotype was picked up a small number of times. J is TRBJ2-3 and V is TRBV15; the match to TRBD1 covers 7 bases. V lost 1 base to trimming and J lost 4 bases; unmatched junction nucleotides: 2. Germline values: CDR1 LNHNV, CDR2 YYDKDF (reference sequence). There are 14 residues in the CDR3. The CDR3 spells CATSRAQGADTQYF. CDR3 DNA: TGTGCCACCAGCAGAGCGCAGGGGGCAGATACGCAGTATTTT.

This clonotype was detected ten times or more. This chain links TRBV5-5 with TRBJ2-1; 11 nucleotides agree with TRBD2. The V segment lost 4 bases and the J segment 5 bases; nucleotides outside the gene matches: 8. The CDR3 length is 16 residues. Germline V gives CDR1 SGHKS, CDR2 YYEKEE (reference sequence). CDR3 DNA sequence: TGTGCCAGCAGCCCCGCCGGGACTAGCGGCGACAATGAGCAGTTCTTC. Its protein product is CASSPAGTSGDNEQFF.

On this clonotype itself: Possible read error: a much larger clone is one base away. The chain employs TRBV30 and TRBJ2-3; TRBD2 aligns across 7 bases. Germline loops: CDR1 GTSNPN, CDR2 SVGIG (reference sequence). Losses at the gene ends were 4 bases for V and 5 bases for J; bases not matched to a gene: 9. This CDR3 comprises 14 residues. This CDR3 is CAWTGPAGIDTQYF. For the CDR3, the DNA is TGTGCCTGGACCGGACCAGCGGGAATAGATACGCAGTATTTT.

Many counts were recorded for this clonotype. This chain connects TRBV18 to TRBJ1-1, with a weak D call TRBD1 (6 bases). The CDR3 spans 14 residues. The germline gives CDR1 KGHSH, CDR2 LQKENI. V was pared by 3 bases and J by 8 bases, with 16 bases between. CDR3 nucleotide sequence: TGTGCCAGCTCACCCCTTACAGTACAGGGCGAAGCTTTCTTT. It codes for CASSPLTVQGEAFF.

This chain joins TRBV5-1 and TRBJ2-3; 8 nucleotides align to TRBD2. Per the germline V gene, CDR1 is SGHRS and CDR2 is YFSETQ. V shed 3 bases and J 6 bases; nucleotides not matched to a gene: 9. The CDR3 extends over 15 amino acids. The CDR3 region has the DNA TGCGCCAGCAGCTCCGTAGCGGGATTCACGGATACGCAGTATTTT. Its translation: CASSSVAGFTDTQYF.